The rows below give T cell receptor beta chains drawn from one sample of a study of radiation and T cells in renal cell carcinoma. Method: immunoSEQ multiplex PCR; TCRdb's copy keeps in-frame clones and lacks some. Altogether about 24,000 clones are present, roughly 50% being singletons, with the ten largest covering approximately 23%. The specimen comprised tumor tissue, sampled from a patient whose treatment was nephrectomy without radiotherapy. Receptors originate from a man aged 35 to 55 with renal cell carcinoma. The CDR3 runs from the conserved cysteine through the conserved F or W. D genes are given only for firm matches. Only some rows state a clone size, as once, few, many or a class for expanded clones.

V gene: TRBV14; D gene: .; J gene: TRBJ1-5; clone size: .; CDR3 DNA: TGTGCCAGCAGCCAATCTGAGGGACAGCCCCAGCATTTT; CDR3 protein: CASSQSEGQPQHF
V gene: TRBV15; D gene: .; J gene: TRBJ1-6; clone size: few; CDR3 DNA: TGTGCCACCAGCGGACGGGCCGAGGCAGCCCTCCACTTT; CDR3 protein: CATSGRAEAALHF
V gene: TRBV10-1; D gene: .; J gene: TRBJ2-1; clone size: .; CDR3 DNA: TGCGCCAGCAGTGAGTCGACCGTGAATGAGCAGTTCTTC; CDR3 protein: CASSESTVNEQFF
V gene: TRBV18; D gene: TRBD1; J gene: TRBJ1-1; clone size: .; CDR3 DNA: TGTGCCAGCTCACCACAAAGGGTAGGGGGCGACACTGAAGCTTTCTTT; CDR3 protein: CASSPQRVGGDTEAFF
V gene: TRBV6-1; D gene: .; J gene: TRBJ1-4; clone size: .; CDR3 DNA: TGTGCCAGTCGGGTGGGGGGCGCGGGTGAAAAACTGTTTTTT; CDR3 protein: CASRVGGAGEKLFF
V gene: TRBV19; D gene: TRBD2; J gene: TRBJ2-1; clone size: .; CDR3 DNA: TGTGCCAGTAGTATGCCTAGCGGGGCGGCGTACAATGAGCAGTTCTTC; CDR3 protein: CASSMPSGAAYNEQFF
V gene: TRBV7-9; D gene: TRBD2; J gene: TRBJ2-2; clone size: .; CDR3 DNA: TGTGCCAGCAGCTTAGCACTGGATAGCGGGGGCACCGGGGAGCTGTTTTTT; CDR3 protein: CASSLALDSGGTGELFF
V gene: TRBV27; D gene: .; J gene: TRBJ2-5; clone size: .; CDR3 DNA: TGTGCCAGCAGTTTACAGGGGGGGGGAGAGACCCAGTACTTC; CDR3 protein: CASSLQGGGETQYF
V gene: TRBV7-8; D gene: .; J gene: TRBJ1-5; clone size: .; CDR3 DNA: TGTGCCAGCAGCTTAGCCGGGACGAGCCAGCCCCAGCATTTT; CDR3 protein: CASSLAGTSQPQHF
V gene: TRBV7-2; D gene: TRBD1; J gene: TRBJ2-7; clone size: .; CDR3 DNA: TGTGCCAGCAGCTTAGGGTCCACAGGGGGCTACGAGCAGTACTTC; CDR3 protein: CASSLGSTGGYEQYF
V gene: TRBV29-1; D gene: .; J gene: TRBJ2-1; clone size: .; CDR3 DNA: TGCAGCGCTCACCGAGGAAATGAGCAGTTCTTC; CDR3 protein: CSAHRGNEQFF
V gene: TRBV29-1; D gene: TRBD1; J gene: TRBJ2-3; clone size: .; CDR3 DNA: TGCAGCGTTGACTTGGGGACAGGCGATGATACGCAGTATTTT; CDR3 protein: CSVDLGTGDDTQYF
V gene: TRBV28; D gene: .; J gene: TRBJ1-2; clone size: .; CDR3 DNA: TGTGCCAGCAGTTTGACAGGAGGCTACACCTTC; CDR3 protein: CASSLTGGYTF
V gene: TRBV19; D gene: .; J gene: TRBJ1-1; clone size: .; CDR3 DNA: TGTGCCAGTAAGCGGGAGGGAACTGAAGCTTTCTTT; CDR3 protein: CASKREGTEAFF
V gene: TRBV18; D gene: TRBD2; J gene: TRBJ2-1; clone size: .; CDR3 DNA: TGTGCCAGCTCACCACCGGGTAGCGGGGGCTACAATGAGCAGTTCTTC; CDR3 protein: CASSPPGSGGYNEQFF
V gene: TRBV7-7; D gene: TRBD1; J gene: TRBJ2-5; clone size: few; CDR3 DNA: TGTGCCAGCAGCTCCACGGGACAGGGGGTTGGGACCCAGTACTTC; CDR3 protein: CASSSTGQGVGTQYF
V gene: TRBV18; D gene: .; J gene: TRBJ1-1; clone size: few; CDR3 DNA: TGTGCCAGCTCACCGGGATTCCTCGAAGCTTTCTTT; CDR3 protein: CASSPGFLEAFF
V gene: TRBV30; D gene: .; J gene: TRBJ1-1; clone size: few; CDR3 DNA: TGTGCCTGGAGGCCGGGACATATGAACACTGAAGCTTTCTTT; CDR3 protein: CAWRPGHMNTEAFF
V gene: TRBV5-1; D gene: .; J gene: TRBJ1-2; clone size: medium-sized; CDR3 DNA: TGCGCCAGCAGCCCCGTATCGAACGGAGACTACACCTTC; CDR3 protein: CASSPVSNGDYTF
V gene: TRBV4-1; D gene: .; J gene: TRBJ1-1; clone size: once; CDR3 DNA: TGCGCCAGCAGCCAACTTCTAAGCTACACTGAAGCTTTCTTT; CDR3 protein: CASSQLLSYTEAFF